Presented here are 6 T cell receptor beta chains from one specimen sequenced in a study of T cell responses to AZD1222 COVID-19 vaccine (dated by TCRdb to the early 2020s). Libraries came from the immunoSEQ multiplex PCR assay. TCRdb mirrors the immuneACCESS table, restricted to in-frame sequences. Some clones are absent from its copies; in checked studies, under half trace to an unresolved V gene, and the reason for the others is unknown. The sample profile shows 73,000 or so clones; around 80% of them were found once. Less than 50% of the sample belongs to the ten largest clones. The meaning of the sample's time point label: about 28 days (+/-7) after the second vaccine dose. The sample consisted of peripheral blood, taken 28 days after the second AZD1222 dose. Every receptor here comes from an adult who received the AZD1222 COVID-19 vaccine.

V usage is TRBV28 and J usage is TRBJ2-4, with 10 nucleotides matching TRBD1. The CDR3 contains 16 residues. Germline-derived CDR1 and CDR2 are MDHEN and SYDVKM. V lost 5 bases to trimming and J lost 3 bases; unmatched junction nucleotides: 7. The CDR3 region has the DNA TGTGCCAGCAGTGCCGTTGGGACAGGGGACAAAAACATTCAGTACTTC. Translated, it gives CASSAVGTGDKNIQYF.

V usage is TRBV19 and J usage is TRBJ2-2; no clear D gene. The V gene lost 10 bases and the J gene lost 1 base, with 16 bases spanning the gap. CDR1 and CDR2 (germline): LNHDA, SQIVND (reference sequence). The CDR3 contains 15 residues. In DNA form, the CDR3 reads TGTGCCACCAAGACCTCTCCCGGGAACACCGGGGAGCTGTTTTTT. It codes for CATKTSPGNTGELFF.

This chain connects TRBV19 to TRBJ2-1; no firm D call. V was trimmed by 2 bases and J by 9 bases, leaving 5 bases between them. CDR3 length: 11 residues. The germline V gene encodes CDR1 LNHDA and CDR2 SQIVND (reference sequence). CDR3 DNA: TGTGCCAGTAGTATAAGAGGTGAGCAGTTCTTC. It encodes CASSIRGEQFF.

This sequence joins TRBV7-6 and TRBJ2-1; 9 positions match TRBD2. Germline V gives CDR1 SGHVS, CDR2 FNYEAQ. The CDR3 runs 14 residues. V dropped 1 base and J dropped 5; count of bases not matched to a gene: 0. This CDR3 reads CASSLGLADNEQFF. CDR3 DNA sequence: TGTGCCAGCAGCTTAGGACTAGCGGACAATGAGCAGTTCTTC.

The rearrangement uses TRBV5-1 and TRBJ2-5; 12 bases map to TRBD2. The junction had 12 bases not matched to a gene; V was cut back by 0 bases and J by 6 bases. Germline V gene lookup returns CDR1 SGHRS and CDR2 YFSETQ. The CDR3 contains 18 residues. In DNA, the CDR3 is TGCGCCAGCAGCTTGGGGCTCTCCGGGACTAGCGGGCTCAAGACCCAGTACTTC. Its protein product is CASSLGLSGTSGLKTQYF.

This clone was recorded only once. The gene calls are TRBV29-1 and TRBJ2-2; no reliable D call. The V gene lost 7 bases and the J gene lost 4 bases, with 13 bases spanning the gap. The CDR3 is 13 amino acids. CDR1 and CDR2 from the germline V gene are SQVTM and ANQGSEA. The CDR3 bases are TGCAGCGCCACCCCCGCAGTCACCGGGGAGCTGTTTTTT. Protein sequence: CSATPAVTGELFF.